This T cell receptor beta chain stems from a study of shared T cell receptors in the human thymus. Germline CDR1 LGHNT, CDR2 FRNRAP. This CDR3 is 14 amino acids long. The protocol was immunoSEQ multiplex PCR, while the TCRdb copy is restricted to in-frame clones and leaves out a portion. Among around 730,000 clones listed, approximately 85% were seen once. The same data also contributed to another study, on human thymus T cells. That source notes: Corrective surgery for congenital heart defects was being performed on the healthy Finnish infants who served as donors. Thymus tissue for the work was resected from patients undergoing corrective heart surgery.

This TCR derives from a girl less than two years old with a congenital heart defect. Source material: thymocytes. The chain recombines TRBV12-5 with TRBJ2-5; 10 bases map to TRBD1. Gene TRBJ2-7 matches the end of the DNA better, so the J call may be wrong. Here the CDR3 reads CASGMEDRGYEQYF. The CDR3 bases are TGTGCTAGTGGAATGGAGGACAGGGGGTACGAGCAGTACTTC.